The 14 T cell receptor beta chains given below trace back to one sample, sequenced in a study of identical twins' blood T cells. TCRdb reprocessed the 5' RACE reads via MiXCR and lists one record per CDR3 protein. The sample shows roughly 340,000 distinct CDR3 sequences, roughly 30% of them seen only once. The sample consisted of PBMCs. The receptors were sampled from a woman aged 18 to 49 in good health.

This clonotype was picked up many times. This sequence joins TRBV7-9 and TRBJ1-1, with TRBD1 matching 7 bases. Germline V gene data show CDR1 as SEHNR and CDR2 as FQNEAQ (reference sequence). The CDR3 is 16 amino acids. Losses at the gene ends were 5 bases for V and 0 bases for J; bases not matched to a gene: 9. The CDR3 nucleotides read TGTGCCAGCAGCCGACGAACAGGGGCTTTGAACACTGAAGCTTTCTTT. This encodes CASSRRTGALNTEAFF.

This rearrangement joins TRBV20-1 to TRBJ1-3, with TRBD1 as a possible D gene (5 bases). V was cut by 3 bases and J by 6 bases, with 9 bases left in between. Germline lookup yields CDR1 DFQATT and CDR2 SNEGSKA (reference sequence). The CDR3 is 12 residues long. The CDR3 nucleotides read TGCAGTGCTAGGGGGCCTGTAAACACCATATATTTT. It encodes CSARGPVNTIYF.

This clonotype turned up a few times. The CDR3 reads CASSSAGAYNQPQHF. The CDR3 DNA reads as TGTGCCAGCAGCTCCGCAGGGGCCTACAATCAGCCCCAGCATTTT. The chain has TRBV5-5 and TRBJ1-5; D is possibly TRBD1 (6 bases). This CDR3 has 15 amino acids. V was clipped by 3 bases and J by 3 bases, with 13 bases between them. Germline-derived CDR1 and CDR2 are SGHKS and YYEKEE (reference sequence).

This chain connects TRBV9 to TRBJ2-1; D is unresolved. Germline CDR1 reads SGDLS; CDR2 reads YYNGEE. Trimming stripped 4 bases from V and 6 bases from J, with 11 bases between. The CDR3 has 13 residues. CDR3 nucleotide sequence: TGTGCCAGCAGCCCCCCCCGGACCAATGAGCAGTTCTTC. This sequence encodes CASSPPRTNEQFF.

The chain links TRBV29-1 to TRBJ1-3, with D perhaps TRBD1 (5 bases). The V gene's germline CDR1 is SQVTM and CDR2 ANQGSEA. Between the trimmed V and J ends, which lost 6 bases and 2 bases, there was a span of 14 bases. This CDR3 comprises 14 residues. The CDR3 region is CSVLQGFTGNTIYF. Written as DNA, the CDR3 is TGCAGCGTCCTCCAGGGATTCACTGGAAACACCATATATTTT.

The chain carries TRBV13 and TRBJ1-1, with D possibly matching TRBD1 (5 bases). Germline lookup yields CDR1 PRHDT and CDR2 FYEKMQ (reference sequence). This CDR3 has 13 amino acids. Trimming stripped 0 bases from V and 6 bases from J, with 8 bases between. The CDR3 region has the DNA TGTGCCAGCAGCTTAGGCAGGGATCCTGAAGCTTTCTTT. This codes for CASSLGRDPEAFF.

This clonotype occurred once. The chain carries TRBV19 and TRBJ2-1; no clear D gene. Germline V lookup: CDR1 LNHDA, CDR2 SQIVND (reference sequence). V lost 3 bases, J lost 6 bases, and 9 bases lay in between. This CDR3 region has 13 residues. CDR3 sequence: CASSIFPANEQFF. The CDR3 bases are TGTGCCAGTAGTATTTTCCCGGCCAATGAGCAGTTCTTC.

This chain connects TRBV25-1 to TRBJ2-3; the D gene could be TRBD1 or TRBD2 (5 bases each). Trimming removed 4 bases from V and 5 bases from J, with 13 bases in between. This CDR3 contains 14 residues. Germline V gene data show CDR1 as MGHDK and CDR2 as SYGVNS. The CDR3 DNA is TGTGCCAGCAGTGGGTACGGGGCGGTAGATACGCAGTATTTT. Its protein is CASSGYGAVDTQYF.

The chain is built from TRBV29-1 and TRBJ2-3; 8 bases are shared with TRBD2. The CDR3 covers 13 residues. Germline V gene lookup returns CDR1 SQVTM and CDR2 ANQGSEA. With V trimmed by 3 bases and J by 4 bases, 3 bases remained unmatched. DNA for the CDR3: TGCAGCGTTGAGACTAGCGACGCAGATACGCAGTATTTT. Amino acids: CSVETSDADTQYF.

V gene TRBV20-1 combines with J gene TRBJ2-1, with 8 bases identical to TRBD2. Germline CDR1 is DFQATT and CDR2 is SNEGSKA (reference sequence). The CDR3 loop spans 14 amino acids. The J segment lost 0 bases and the V segment lost 5 bases, leaving 3 bases of the junction unmatched. The CDR3 DNA sequence: TGCAGTGCTGGACGGGGGGGCTCCTACAATGAGCAGTTCTTC. Translation: CSAGRGGSYNEQFF.

This clonotype came up once. Since a much larger clone is just one base distant, this may be a read error. The chain couples TRBV11-2 to TRBJ1-2; D is ambiguous. CDR1 is SGHAT, CDR2 FQNNGV, per germline. This CDR3 has 16 residues. As DNA, the CDR3 is TGTGCCAGCAGCTTAGTCACGTTTAGTTTTAACTATGGCCACACCTTC. It encodes CASSLVTFSFNYGHTF.

The chain recombines TRBV20-1 with TRBJ2-7, with TRBD2 matching 7 bases. CDR3 length: 14 amino acids. CDR1 is DFQATT and CDR2 is SNEGSKA in the germline V gene (reference sequence). V was clipped by 2 bases and J by 3 bases; unmatched bases: 7. Written as DNA, the CDR3 is TGCAGTGCTAGAACCGGGACTAACTACTACGAGCAGTACTTC. This encodes CSARTGTNYYEQYF.

V gene TRBV2 combines with J gene TRBJ2-2; D uncertain. The CDR3 loop spans 15 amino acids. Germline assignment: CDR1 SNHLY and CDR2 FYNNEI. Trimming pared 7 bases from V and 0 bases from J, leaving 12 bases between. For the CDR3, the DNA is TGTGCCAGCAAATCCAGTAACGCGAACACCGGGGAGCTGTTTTTT. Amino acids: CASKSSNANTGELFF.

This clonotype was observed a few times. This rearrangement joins TRBV20-1 to TRBJ1-1; D remains unclear. Trimming shortened V by 3 bases and J by 0 bases, and 8 bases separated the two germline ends. The CDR3 covers 13 residues. Germline assignment: CDR1 DFQATT and CDR2 SNEGSKA (reference sequence). This CDR3 reads CSASQSMNTEAFF. The CDR3 DNA reads as TGCAGTGCTAGTCAAAGTATGAACACTGAAGCTTTCTTT.